Listed below are T cell receptor beta chains from one sample, sequenced in a study of cytomegalovirus exposure and HLA in healthy donors. TCRdb's copy holds only in-frame clones and misses some; the assay was immunoSEQ multiplex PCR. The profile shows approximately 190,000 clones, approximately 80% of them singletons. The sample taken for sequencing was PBMCs. Every receptor here comes from a man aged 35 to 55 in good health and CMV-seropositive. Each CDR3 is given with its conserved first and last residue. D genes are given only for firm matches. Part of the rows lack a size; the others show once, few, many or a class for expanded clones.

V gene	J gene	clone size	D gene	CDR3 protein	CDR3 DNA
TRBV4-1	TRBJ1-4	.	.	CASSQDLGAGEKLFF	TGCGCCAGCAGCCAAGATTTGGGGGCAGGTGAAAAACTGTTTTTT
TRBV28	TRBJ2-5	.	.	CASSLTSEGTQYF	TGTGCCAGCAGTTTGACGTCGGAGGGGACCCAGTACTTC
TRBV7-2	TRBJ2-1	.	TRBD2	CASSSWTSPYRNEQFF	TGTGCCAGCAGCTCCTGGACTAGCCCGTACAGGAATGAGCAGTTCTTC
TRBV18	TRBJ2-2	.	.	CASSKTRDSWDTGELFF	TGTGCCAGCTCTAAAACCCGGGACTCCTGGGACACCGGGGAGCTGTTTTTT
TRBV7-2	TRBJ1-2	.	.	CASSLEVGAPNYGYTF	TGTGCCAGCAGCTTAGAGGTTGGGGCCCCTAACTATGGCTACACCTTC
TRBV6-5	TRBJ2-7	few	TRBD2	CASSYGTSGSYEQYF	TGTGCCAGCAGTTACGGGACTAGCGGGAGCTACGAGCAGTACTTC
TRBV5-6	TRBJ2-7	.	.	CASSFWTVPSEQYF	TGTGCCAGCAGCTTCTGGACAGTCCCCAGCGAGCAGTACTTC
TRBV5-4	TRBJ2-6	.	.	CASRGMEGSGANVLTF	TGTGCCAGCAGGGGCATGGAGGGATCTGGGGCCAACGTCCTGACTTTC
TRBV5-1	TRBJ1-2	.	TRBD1	CASSLGTGKDGYTF	TGCGCCAGCAGCCTAGGGACAGGGAAGGATGGCTACACCTTC
TRBV6-1	TRBJ2-7	.	TRBD1	CASSEQGAFSYEQYF	TGTGCCAGCAGTGAACAGGGGGCCTTCTCCTACGAGCAGTACTTC
TRBV5-6	TRBJ2-7	.	TRBD1	CASSLSDRASNEQYF	TGTGCCAGCAGCTTGAGCGACAGGGCTAGCAACGAGCAGTACTTC
TRBV11-2	TRBJ2-7	.	TRBD1	CASSTEGAGRRSYF	TGTGCCAGCAGCACCGAGGGGGCAGGTCGGCGTTCGTACTTC
TRBV6-6	TRBJ2-3	.	.	CASSPRRAETDTQYF	TGTGCCAGCAGTCCCCGCAGGGCCGAGACAGATACGCAGTATTTT
TRBV6-1	TRBJ1-1	.	TRBD1	CASSVGKKQGVTEAFF	TGTGCCAGCAGTGTTGGGAAAAAGCAGGGGGTGACTGAAGCTTTCTTT
TRBV6-5	TRBJ2-7	.	.	CASSQLGGDSYEQYF	TGTGCCAGCAGCCAACTCGGAGGGGACTCCTACGAGCAGTACTTC
TRBV5-4	TRBJ1-4	.	TRBD1	CASSARQGENEKLFF	TGTGCCAGCAGCGCCCGACAGGGAGAAAATGAAAAACTGTTTTTT
TRBV11-2	TRBJ2-1	.	.	CASSPWSNEQFF	TGTGCCAGCAGCCCCTGGAGCAATGAGCAGTTCTTC
TRBV6-4	TRBJ2-2	.	TRBD1	CASSAGTGGIPNTGELFF	TGTGCCAGCAGCGCCGGGACAGGGGGGATTCCCAACACCGGGGAGCTGTTTTTT
TRBV5-1	TRBJ2-2	.	.	CASSSDRGDGRGELFF	TGCGCCAGCAGCTCGGATAGGGGCGACGGCAGGGGGGAGCTGTTTTTT
TRBV7-2	TRBJ1-4	.	.	CASSLQGVTNEKLFF	TGTGCCAGCAGCTTACAAGGGGTAACTAATGAAAAACTGTTTTTT
TRBV4-2	TRBJ1-6	.	TRBD1	CASSQDPTGGNSPLHF	TGTGCCAGCAGCCAAGACCCGACAGGGGGCAATTCACCCCTCCACTTT
TRBV4-1	TRBJ2-5	.	.	CASSQAPAGLAMYQETQYF	TGCGCCAGCAGCCAAGCCCCCGCAGGGTTGGCGATGTACCAAGAGACCCAGTACTTC
TRBV5-1	TRBJ2-2	.	TRBD2	CASRQVPGGTTGELFF	TGCGCCAGCAGACAAGTTCCGGGGGGAACAACCGGGGAGCTGTTTTTT
TRBV28	TRBJ2-1	.	.	CASSPSGDQYNEQFF	TGTGCCAGCAGTCCGTCAGGGGACCAGTACAATGAGCAGTTCTTC
TRBV5-6	TRBJ2-7	.	TRBD1	CASSLGGQGTNEQYF	TGTGCCAGCAGCTTGGGGGGACAGGGGACCAACGAGCAGTACTTC
TRBV13	TRBJ2-1	.	TRBD2	CASSTILAGVSYNEQFF	TGTGCCAGCAGCACCATACTAGCGGGAGTTTCGTACAATGAGCAGTTCTTC
TRBV19	TRBJ2-7	once	.	CASGKGAYEQYF	TGTGCCAGCGGAAAGGGGGCCTACGAGCAGTACTTC
TRBV7-2	TRBJ2-7	.	TRBD2	CASSLKPAGGKHEQYF	TGTGCCAGCAGCTTAAAGCCAGCGGGAGGGAAACACGAGCAGTACTTC
TRBV6-5	TRBJ2-7	.	.	CASSYRSAGYEQYF	TGTGCCAGCAGTTATAGATCAGCGGGCTACGAGCAGTACTTC
TRBV7-9	TRBJ1-4	few	TRBD1	CASSPGRTGTNEKLFF	TGTGCCAGCAGCCCGGGGAGGACAGGGACTAATGAAAAACTGTTTTTT
TRBV5-4	TRBJ2-7	.	TRBD2	CASSNGGVPYEQYF	TGTGCCAGCAGCAACGGGGGGGTCCCCTACGAGCAGTACTTC
TRBV11-2	TRBJ2-6	.	.	CASSPAVSGANVLTF	TGTGCCAGCAGCCCAGCGGTATCTGGGGCCAACGTCCTGACTTTC
TRBV5-1	TRBJ1-2	.	.	CASSLGLKEGVYGYTF	TGCGCCAGCAGCTTGGGACTCAAGGAAGGGGTTTATGGCTACACCTTC
TRBV7-2	TRBJ1-4	.	.	CASRENEKLFF	TGTGCCAGCAGGGAGAATGAAAAACTGTTTTTT
TRBV4-3	TRBJ2-1	.	.	CASSQRGPKNEQFF	TGCGCCAGCAGCCAAAGAGGGCCCAAAAATGAGCAGTTCTTC
TRBV5-1	TRBJ2-1	.	TRBD2	CASRREGTYNEQFF	TGCGCCAGCAGGAGGGAGGGGACCTACAATGAGCAGTTCTTC
TRBV27	TRBJ2-5	.	TRBD2	CASRLSGGETQYF	TGTGCCAGCAGACTTAGCGGGGGTGAGACCCAGTACTTC
TRBV10-1	TRBJ2-3	.	TRBD1	CASSESEQGADTQYF	TGCGCCAGCAGTGAGTCCGAACAGGGGGCGGATACGCAGTATTTT
TRBV28	TRBJ2-7	.	TRBD2	CASIAGGGSYEQYF	TGTGCCAGCATCGCGGGGGGGGGATCTTACGAGCAGTACTTC
TRBV4-1	TRBJ2-5	.	TRBD1	CASSQGNRGVGEQYF	TGCGCCAGCAGCCAAGGAAACAGGGGGGTGGGGGAGCAGTACTTC
TRBV5-1	TRBJ1-6	.	.	CASSQGRGDSPLHF	TGCGCCAGCAGCCAAGGGAGGGGTGATTCACCCCTCCACTTT
TRBV7-9	TRBJ1-4	.	TRBD1	CASSLGQGVTNEKLFF	TGTGCCAGCAGCTTAGGCCAGGGGGTCACTAATGAAAAACTGTTTTTT
TRBV4-1	TRBJ1-1	few	TRBD1	CASSEPLDRDVTEAFF	TGCGCCAGCAGCGAGCCACTCGACAGGGATGTCACTGAAGCTTTCTTT
TRBV7-8	TRBJ1-2	.	.	CASSQKTGLDYGYTF	TGTGCCAGCAGCCAAAAGACAGGATTAGACTATGGCTACACCTTC
TRBV2	TRBJ2-3	.	TRBD1	CASSPGQGGGPSTDTQYF	TGTGCCAGCAGTCCGGGACAGGGAGGGGGGCCTAGCACAGATACGCAGTATTTT
TRBV4-3	TRBJ2-1	.	TRBD2	CASSQERGTSGWNEQFF	TGCGCCAGCAGCCAAGAAAGAGGGACTAGCGGGTGGAATGAGCAGTTCTTC
TRBV7-7	TRBJ2-5	.	TRBD1	CASSLVQGARETQYF	TGTGCCAGCAGCTTAGTTCAGGGGGCAAGGGAGACCCAGTACTTC
TRBV5-1	TRBJ1-1	.	TRBD1	CASSLEGASTEAFF	TGCGCCAGCAGCTTGGAGGGGGCGAGCACTGAAGCTTTCTTT
TRBV5-1	TRBJ2-5	.	.	CASNANQETQYF	TGCGCCAGCAACGCGAACCAAGAGACCCAGTACTTC
TRBV6-1	TRBJ1-5	.	.	CASSEWGEAQHF	TGTGCCAGCAGTGAATGGGGGGAAGCCCAGCATTTT
TRBV29-1	TRBJ2-5	.	TRBD1	CSATRGLVETQYF	TGCAGCGCCACGAGGGGGCTGGTTGAGACCCAGTACTTC
TRBV2	TRBJ1-4	.	TRBD1	CASRGDRGEKLFF	TGTGCCAGCAGAGGGGACAGGGGGGAAAAACTGTTTTTT
TRBV18	TRBJ1-2	.	.	CASSRDIPRWGYTF	TGTGCCAGCTCCCGGGACATCCCGCGATGGGGCTACACCTTC
TRBV28	TRBJ1-2	.	.	CASSPQSGGGYTF	TGTGCCAGCAGTCCACAATCCGGGGGTGGCTACACCTTC